Given below is one T cell receptor beta chain in context. Its antigen is not known. TCRdb fed the RT-PCR reads into MiXCR, producing one record per CDR3 protein. The data contain about 500,000 distinct CDR3 sequences, 16% of them singletons. Germline V gene sequence: CDR1 DFQATT, CDR2 SNEGSKA (reference sequence). This CDR3 spans 14 amino acids. The ends lost 6 bases at V and 6 bases at J; junction bases unmatched: 8. These data come from a study of response to subunit inactivated influenza vaccine. Findings of the study overall: Researchers suggested that each seasonal influenza vaccination recruits few new T cells.

This receptor was identified in a man in his fifties or sixties who received an inactivated influenza vaccine. This material consisted of CD4+ T cells sorted from PBMCs, taken around 25 months after vaccination. This sequence joins TRBV20-1 and TRBJ2-1; 10 positions agree with TRBD2. The chain's CDR3 is CSAALAGVSNEQFF. For the CDR3, the DNA is TGCAGTGCAGCTCTAGCGGGAGTTAGCAATGAGCAGTTCTTC.